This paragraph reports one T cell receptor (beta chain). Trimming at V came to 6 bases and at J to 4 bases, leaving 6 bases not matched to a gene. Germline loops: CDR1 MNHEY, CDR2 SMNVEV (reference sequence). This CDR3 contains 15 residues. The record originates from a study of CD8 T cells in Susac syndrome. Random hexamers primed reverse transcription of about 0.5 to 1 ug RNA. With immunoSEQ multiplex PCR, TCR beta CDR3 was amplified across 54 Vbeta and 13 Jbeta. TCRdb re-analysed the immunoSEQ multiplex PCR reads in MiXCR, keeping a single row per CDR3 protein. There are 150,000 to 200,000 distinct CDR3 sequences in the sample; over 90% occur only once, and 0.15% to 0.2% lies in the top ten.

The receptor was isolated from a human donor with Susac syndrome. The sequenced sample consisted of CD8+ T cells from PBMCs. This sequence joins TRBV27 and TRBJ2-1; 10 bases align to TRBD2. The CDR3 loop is CASSYTSGKYNEQFF. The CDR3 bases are TGTGCCAGCAGCTATACTAGCGGGAAGTACAATGAGCAGTTCTTC.